This T cell receptor beta chain was obtained from a study of blood T cells in healthy people across ages. CDR1 is DFQATT and CDR2 is SNEGSKA in the germline V gene (reference sequence). The CDR3 has 14 amino acids. The V gene lost 0 bases and the J gene lost 8 bases, with 11 bases spanning the gap. Study-wide results and caveats: When one million T cells were used, diversity estimates were thought to be underestimates. As age increased, TCR beta diversity per million T cells fell in a roughly linear fashion.

For the second PCR, which ran for roughly 6 to 12 cycles, a sample-barcoded 5' primer and a J-beta primer mix were used. Template switching added a 12-random-nucleotide identifier to every cDNA molecule. The yield of each sample was at least 3 million CDR3-containing paired-end reads. TCRdb re-derived calls from the 5' RACE reads in MiXCR, one entry per CDR3 protein. The data show roughly 800,000 distinct CDR3 sequences, 55% to 70% seen once. Concerning this clonotype itself: Its specificity is not known.

This chain joins TRBV20-1 and TRBJ1-6; D uncertain. This TCR came from a man aged 25-45 years in good health. Sample: blood. For the CDR3, the DNA is TGCAGTGCTAGAGATCGGGCAGTCGATTCACCCCTCCACTTT. Its translation is CSARDRAVDSPLHF.